This T cell receptor (beta chain) was identified during a study of breast tumors, draining lymph nodes, adjacent tissues (dated by TCRdb to the mid-2010s). For the study in its entirety: Breast cancer patients provided tumor, adjacent nontumor tissue and axillary lymph nodes, and the study compared the TCR beta repertoires across these three sources. In human breast cancer, the study set out to evaluate how tumor, surrounding tissue and draining lymph node repertoires relate to one another and whether T cells may move between these sites. Summary of the overall study and its limitations: In luminal-like breast cancer, tumor and nontumor tissue repertoires resembled each other significantly more than in basal-like breast cancer. The data were judged consistent with most tumor T cells deriving from the lymph node and then expanding within tumor tissue. The study presented the conclusion that tumor T cells originate in lymph nodes as consistent with a hypothesis, not as something directly demonstrated. T-cell repertoire diversity in tumors was found to be lower than in lymph nodes but higher than in nontumor tissue, and preferential V and J gene usage was observed.

The lymph node samples were taken from the axillary draining lymph nodes of breast cancer patients. Sequencing was carried out with an Illumina HiSeq 2000. TCR beta chain libraries were generated through multiplex PCR amplification. The amplified TCR beta chain products were analyzed by high-throughput sequencing. TCRdb ran its own pipeline on the public reads, namely fastp trimming at Q25 and MiXCR clone calling, and kept in-frame beta chains. One record per CDR3 amino acid sequence lists the most common genes and DNA. This sample is represented by roughly 86,000 distinct CDR3 sequences; roughly 19% of them were singletons. Jointly, the top ten make up 2% to 2.5% of the sample. Including cysteine and phenylalanine, the CDR3 has 14 amino acids. Only CDR3 DNA is held: 42 bases, read in frame from base 1. CDR1 and CDR2 are drawn from the germline V gene: SGHVS, FNYEAQ. V is reduced by 3 bases and J by 3 bases, leaving a spacing of 10 bases between them.

At least ten counts were recorded for this clonotype. Its recognized antigen is unknown. Base-call qualities are not available, and no considerably larger clone is one nucleotide away. This receptor was taken from a female donor with breast cancer. Some clones in this sample may be carry-over from other donors' samples. Specimen: axillary lymph node tissue. The chain is assembled from TRBV7-6 and TRBJ2-3; the D segment cannot be called with confidence. The CDR3 region: CASSFPTETDTQYF. The base sequence is TGTGCCAGCAGCTTTCCCACGGAGACAGATACGCAGTATTTT. The reference TRBV7-6 and TRBJ2-3 proteins fill in what lies around the CDR3, so the full variable domain reads GAGVSQSPRYKVTKRGQDVALRCDPISGHVSLYWYRQALGQGPEFLTYFNYEAQQDKSGLPNDRFSAERPEGSISTLTIQRTEQRDSAMYRCASSFPTETDTQYFGPGTRLTVL.